A single sample is the source of the 8 T cell receptor beta chains below, sequenced in a study of post-analysis software for immune sequencing data. Tagging with unique molecular identifiers was a feature of the TCR beta cDNA libraries. TCRdb redid the calling of the PCR reads with MiXCR, one entry per CDR3 protein. Here the sample spans 150,000 to 200,000 distinct CDR3 sequences, approximately 35% being singletons. Sequencing was performed on blood, taken after autologous hematopoietic stem cell transplantation. These receptors all come from a girl under 18 with multiple sclerosis.

The chain is built from TRBV29-1 and TRBJ2-4; TRBD2 agrees at 13 bases. Germline loops: CDR1 SQVTM, CDR2 ANQGSEA. This CDR3 contains 13 residues. Trimming at V came to 6 bases and at J to 5 bases, leaving 1 base not matched to a gene. CDR3 in DNA: TGCAGCGTCGGGACTAGCGGGGAAAACATTCAGTACTTC. It is translated as CSVGTSGENIQYF.

This clonotype was detected only once. The rearrangement uses TRBV20-1 and TRBJ2-4; D is possibly TRBD1 or TRBD2 (5 bases each). The J call is doubtful: the DNA matches TRBJ2-7 better. Germline V gives CDR1 DFQATT, CDR2 SNEGSKA (reference sequence). There are 15 residues in the CDR3. Here the CDR3 reads CSARGDGKPPYEQYF. The CDR3 nucleotides are TGCAGTGCTAGAGGGGACGGCAAACCTCCCTACGAGCAGTACTTC.

The table lists this clonotype with many counts. The CDR3: CSAYSTGGSYNEQFF. The CDR3 DNA is TGCAGTGCTTACTCTACAGGGGGCTCCTACAATGAGCAGTTCTTC. The chain carries TRBV20-1 and TRBJ2-1, with 8 bases lining up with TRBD1. The germline V gene has CDR1 DFQATT and CDR2 SNEGSKA (reference sequence). This CDR3 comprises 15 residues. V trimming: 5 bases; J trimming: 0 bases; junction bases outside the gene matches: 6.

This chain links TRBV4-3 with TRBJ1-1; D is possibly TRBD1 (5 bases). Germline lookup yields CDR1 LGHNA and CDR2 YSLEER. The CDR3 runs to 14 residues. The ends were cut back, 3 bases at V and 0 bases at J, with 8 bases in the middle. This chain's CDR3 is CASSQDMMNTEAFF. The CDR3 DNA sequence: TGCGCCAGCAGCCAGGACATGATGAACACTGAAGCTTTCTTT.

This sequence joins TRBV5-1 and TRBJ1-1; possible D gene TRBD1, 6 bases. Trimming pared 4 bases from V and 5 bases from J, leaving 15 bases between. Germline V gives CDR1 SGHRS, CDR2 YFSETQ. This CDR3 is built from 14 residues. DNA of the CDR3: TGCGCCAGCAGCAGGACCCGGGGGCGTACTGAAGCTTTCTTT. Encoded protein: CASSRTRGRTEAFF. The variable domain in full, completed from reference TRBV5-1 and TRBJ1-1, reads KAGVTQTPRYLIKTRGQQVTLSCSPISGHRSVSWYQQTPGQGLQFLFEYFSETQRNKGNFPGRFSGRQFSNSRSEMNVSTLELGDSALYLCASSRTRGRTEAFFGQGTRLTVV.

This clonotype was found many times. The chain recombines TRBV12-3 or TRBV12-4 with TRBJ1-1; the D is unclear. V lost 7 bases, J lost 1 base, and 10 bases lay in between. This CDR3 spans 13 amino acids. The CDR3 spells CASTFGRNTEAFF. The CDR3 DNA reads as TGTGCCAGCACCTTCGGCAGGAACACTGAAGCTTTCTTT.

V gene TRBV4-1 combines with J gene TRBJ1-5; TRBD1 matches at 7 bases. The germline CDR1 and CDR2 sequences are MGHRA and YSYEKL. The CDR3 totals 15 residues. J lost 3 bases, V lost 3 bases, and 5 bases had no gene match. CDR3 amino acids: CASSQQEGANQPQHF. CDR3 nucleotides: TGCGCCAGCAGCCAGCAAGAGGGGGCCAATCAGCCCCAGCATTTT.

J is TRBJ1-1 and V is TRBV7-2, with unresolved D. V gave up 3 bases and J gave up 2 bases, with 13 bases separating them. Germline CDR1 and CDR2: SGHTA and FQGNSA. This CDR3 is 15 amino acids long. CDR3 bases: TGTGCCAGCAGCTTGAACCCGATCACAAACACTGAAGCTTTCTTT. Translating gives CASSLNPITNTEAFF.